These 12 T cell receptor beta chains were all obtained from the same sample, sequenced in a study of cytomegalovirus exposure and HLA in healthy donors. The PCR ran on 60 Vbeta and 13 Jbeta primers. Data came from immunoSEQ multiplex PCR; TCRdb stores just in-frame clones and leaves some out. Among more than 130,000 clones, 73% were seen once, and the ten largest hold over 13%. The sequenced sample consisted of PBMCs. These receptors came from a human donor in good health.

V is TRBV29-1 and J is TRBJ1-2; D not certain. V lost 5 bases and J 1 base, leaving 5 bases between the germline ends. This CDR3 has 11 amino acids. Looked up from germline, CDR1 is SQVTM and CDR2 is ANQGSEA. The CDR3: CSVTDNYGYTF. DNA of the CDR3: TGCAGCGTTACAGATAACTATGGCTACACCTTC.

This chain connects TRBV7-2 to TRBJ2-7; the match to TRBD2 covers 10 bases. Trimming took 1 base from V and 0 from J; bases not matched to a gene: 6. The CDR3 extends over 17 amino acids. From germline, CDR1 is SGHTA and CDR2 FQGNSA. The CDR3 sequence: CASSLDAAGGGSYEQYF. CDR3 in DNA: TGTGCCAGCAGCTTAGATGCAGCGGGAGGGGGCTCCTACGAGCAGTACTTC.

The chain has TRBV6-6 and TRBJ2-7, with 7 positions matching TRBD1. CDR1 is MNHNY and CDR2 is SVGAGI in the germline V gene (reference sequence). CDR3 length equals 15 residues. Trimming at V came to 6 bases and at J to 1 base, leaving 9 bases not matched to a gene. The CDR3 bases are TGTGCCAGCAGACCCAGACAGGGAGTATCCTACGAGCAGTACTTC. Amino acids: CASRPRQGVSYEQYF.

As concerns this clone: Different DNA sequences within this sample yield the same CDR3. This chain links TRBV2 with TRBJ2-7; 11 bases are shared with TRBD2. V trimming: 6 bases; J trimming: 2 bases; junction bases outside the gene matches: 6. Looked up from germline, CDR1 is SNHLY and CDR2 is FYNNEI. The CDR3 loop spans 15 amino acids. The CDR3 bases are TGTGCCAGCAGGGGACTAGCGGCACCCCCCTACGAGCAGTACTTC. Its translation is CASRGLAAPPYEQYF. Using reference TRBV2 and TRBJ2-7 for the parts outside the CDR3, the full variable domain is EPEVTQTPSHQVTQMGQEVILRCVPISNHLYFYWYRQILGQKVEFLVSFYNNEISEKSEIFDDQFSVERPDGSNFTLKIRSTKLEDSAMYFCASRGLAAPPYEQYFGPGTRLTVT.

In its sample, this clone was seen once. V is TRBV10-1 and J is TRBJ2-1; the match to TRBD1 covers 10 bases. The ends lost 6 bases at V and 7 bases at J; junction bases unmatched: 6. This CDR3 comprises 14 residues. Germline V CDR1 and CDR2: WNHNN, SYGVQD (reference sequence). The CDR3 reads CASSRDRGVNEQFF. The CDR3 bases are TGCGCCAGCAGCCGGGACAGGGGTGTGAATGAGCAGTTCTTC.

This clone was seen once. This chain links TRBV7-9 with TRBJ2-1; TRBD2 might be the D (6 bases). This CDR3 spans 15 amino acids. The V end was cut by 5 bases, the J end by 7 bases, with 18 bases between. Germline V lookup: CDR1 SEHNR, CDR2 FQNEAQ (reference sequence). The CDR3 spells CASSPRHGGGNEQFF. DNA for the CDR3: TGTGCCAGCAGCCCAAGGCACGGAGGAGGGAATGAGCAGTTCTTC.

The table lists this clone with a few counts. The genes are TRBV27 and TRBJ2-5; 11 bases are a match to TRBD2. Unmatched junction bases numbered 6, after V lost 8 bases and J lost 4 bases. The length of the CDR3 is 14 residues. Germline loops: CDR1 MNHEY, CDR2 SMNVEV (reference sequence). The CDR3 spells CASRLAGTGETQYF. CDR3 nucleotide sequence: TGTGCCAGCCGACTAGCGGGGACGGGAGAGACCCAGTACTTC.

The chain employs TRBV4-2 and TRBJ2-1, with D possibly matching TRBD2 (6 bases). V was clipped by 1 base and J by 4 bases, with 11 bases between them. Germline V gene lookup returns CDR1 LGHNA and CDR2 YNFKEQ. CDR3 size: 15 residues. For the CDR3, the DNA is TGTGCCAGCAGCCAAGGGGGCGGGATGTACAATGAGCAGTTCTTC. This sequence encodes CASSQGGGMYNEQFF.

This sequence joins TRBV7-8 and TRBJ2-2; D remains unclear. The CDR3 is made up of 14 amino acids. The V end was cut by 4 bases, the J end by 0 bases, with 6 bases between. CDR1 is SGHVS and CDR2 is FQNEAQ in the germline V gene. The CDR3: CASSYGANTGELFF. As DNA, the CDR3 is TGTGCCAGCAGCTACGGAGCGAACACCGGGGAGCTGTTTTTT.

This rearrangement joins TRBV12-5 to TRBJ2-3; possible D gene TRBD1, 6 bases. CDR3 length: 14 residues. CDR1 and CDR2 (germline): LGHNT, FRNRAP. The germline V and J ends were trimmed by 2 bases and 2 bases, with 8 bases remaining between them. This CDR3 reads CASGLLGATDTQYF. CDR3 in DNA: TGTGCTAGTGGTTTGTTGGGGGCCACAGATACGCAGTATTTT.

The rearrangement joins TRBV28 to TRBJ2-5, with D unclear. Gene TRBJ2-7 matches the end of the DNA better, so the J call may be wrong. Germline-derived CDR1 and CDR2 are MDHEN and SYDVKM. This CDR3 comprises 12 residues. The CDR3 sequence is CASSSVNYEQYF. Here the CDR3 DNA reads TGTGCCAGCAGTTCGGTAAACTACGAGCAGTACTTC.

This chain joins TRBV2 and TRBJ2-3, with 7 bases fitting TRBD2. This CDR3 contains 18 residues. The germline V gene encodes CDR1 SNHLY and CDR2 FYNNEI. Trimming at V came to 3 bases and at J to 0 bases, leaving 12 bases not matched to a gene. CDR3 in amino acids: CASSDDTGGGTSTDTQYF. Written as DNA, the CDR3 is TGTGCCAGCAGTGATGATACTGGCGGGGGTACTAGCACAGATACGCAGTATTTT.